This T cell receptor (beta chain) was recovered during a study of identical twins. The cDNA had a unique molecular identifier and a template-switch universal primer site. TCRdb used MiXCR to reprocess the 5' RACE reads, holding one entry per CDR3 protein. The data show roughly 1,500,000 distinct CDR3 sequences, about 32% seen once. Regarding the study as a whole: The models systematically underestimated how much out-of-frame TCR alpha was shared in monozygotic twins. Fewer insertions characterized abundant cord blood beta clonotypes, whereas memory repertoires showed none.

A word on this clonotype: The antigen remains undetermined.

The CDR3 is 13 residues long. V shed 0 bases and J shed 6 bases, with 11 bases lying between them. Germline assignment: CDR1 DFQATT and CDR2 SNEGSKA (reference sequence). This rearrangement joins TRBV20-1 to TRBJ1-2; D is undetermined. The sequence was collected from a newborn girl in good health. The material sequenced was cord blood. CDR3: CSAREGVGNGYTF. CDR3 DNA: TGCAGTGCTAGAGAGGGTGTAGGAAATGGCTACACCTTC.